Following are 30 T cell receptor beta chains from one sample sequenced in a study of T and B cells in COVID-19 patients. TRB rearrangements were amplified by multiplex PCR with BIOMED2 TRB-A/B primers. MiXCR was run by TCRdb on the multiplex PCR reads, yielding one entry per CDR3 protein. The profile shows some 1,400 distinct CDR3 sequences, around 25% of them singletons. TRB was amplified from about 250-500 ng of blood genomic DNA. Sequencing was done on a sample of blood. Every receptor here comes from a human donor with active COVID-19.

Only a few counts were recorded for this clonotype. The chain has TRBV6-2 or TRBV6-3 and TRBJ2-2; 11 nucleotides align to TRBD2. V was clipped by 5 bases and J by 0 bases; unmatched bases: 5. Germline loops: CDR1 MNHEY, CDR2 SVGEGT. The CDR3 has 17 residues. CDR3 sequence reads: CASSRTSGYANTGELFF. CDR3 DNA: TGTGCCAGCAGTCGGACTAGCGGGTACGCGAACACCGGGGAGCTGTTTTTT.

The rearrangement uses TRBV4-1 and TRBJ2-1; D call uncertain. V was shortened by 0 bases and J by 7 bases, with 10 bases between the two germline ends. CDR1 is MGHRA, CDR2 YSYEKL, per germline. The CDR3 is 14 residues long. The CDR3 DNA reads TGCGCCAGCAGCCAAGATACTCGATGGAATGAGCAGTTCTTC. This sequence encodes CASSQDTRWNEQFF.

In its sample, this clonotype is medium-sized (0.01 to 0.1%). The chain is built from TRBV30 and TRBJ2-1, with D maybe TRBD2 (7 bases). Germline V CDR1 and CDR2: GTSNPN, SVGIG (reference sequence). The CDR3 runs 16 residues. V dropped 4 bases and J dropped 12 bases, with 28 bases sitting between them. CDR3 region: CAWTGRGRSRVVGQFF. The CDR3 region has the DNA TGTGCCTGGACCGGGCGGGGGCGGAGCAGGGTTGTTGGGCAGTTCTTC.

Note on this clonotype: This could be a read error, since a much larger clone is one nucleotide away. The chain carries TRBV20-1 and TRBJ1-3; no definite D call. Germline-derived CDR1 and CDR2 are DFQATT and SNEGSKA (reference sequence). The CDR3 consists of 13 residues. Trimming left V 1 base short and J 2 bases short, with 6 bases between. The CDR3 spells CSARAETGNTIYF. CDR3 in DNA: TGCAGTGCTAGAGCCGAGACTGGAAACACCATATATTTT.

This chain joins TRBV4-3 and TRBJ2-7; 8 bases are shared with TRBD1. CDR1 is LGHNA and CDR2 is YSLEER in the germline V gene. The trim removed 4 bases at V and 6 bases at J, leaving 5 bases unmatched. CDR3 length equals 13 residues. This CDR3 reads CASSPDRGVEQYF. CDR3 in DNA: TGCGCCAGCAGCCCCGACAGGGGAGTCGAGCAGTACTTC.

By frequency in the sample, this clonotype is medium-sized. V is TRBV27 and J is TRBJ1-6, with D maybe TRBD1 (6 bases). The CDR3 sequence is 16 residues long. Deletions cut 5 bases from V and 9 bases from J, with 20 bases between. CDR1 MNHEY and CDR2 SMNVEV come from the germline V gene (reference sequence). The CDR3 bases are TGTGCCAGCAGTCTCAGGGGTAGTGTCCCAAGTTCACCCCTCCACTTT. Its translation is CASSLRGSVPSSPLHF.

This clonotype was seen a handful of times. A junction boundary mismatches the germline segment, possibly from a read error. The chain carries TRBV2 and TRBJ2-1; D is unresolved. The CDR3 length is 11 residues. Germline V gene data show CDR1 as SNHLY and CDR2 as FYNNEI. The DNA of the CDR3 is TGTGCCAGCAGGGTAAAAGGGTCTACCCTCTTC. Its protein is CASRVKGSTLF.

This clonotype is categorized as large. This sequence joins TRBV13 and TRBJ2-1, with D perhaps matching TRBD2 (5 bases). The CDR3 covers 13 residues. The germline V gene has CDR1 PRHDT and CDR2 FYEKMQ (reference sequence). V lost 6 bases and J lost 8, with 14 bases in between. CDR3 amino acids: CASRLEGVDEQFF. CDR3 coding DNA: TGTGCCAGCAGACTAGAGGGAGTAGATGAGCAGTTCTTC.

The CDR3 DNA sequence: TGTGCCAGCAGCCCTACCCGGGATTACTATGGCTACACCTTC. As protein: CASSPTRDYYGYTF. This chain joins TRBV5-6 and TRBJ1-2; D is unclear. This CDR3 has 14 amino acids. V was cut by 4 bases and J by 3 bases, with 13 bases left in between. Germline-derived CDR1 and CDR2 are SGHDT and YYEEEE.

By frequency in the sample, this clonotype is medium-sized. This chain connects TRBV12-3 or TRBV12-4 to TRBJ1-2, with D perhaps matching TRBD1 (5 bases). V lost 8 bases and J lost 6, with 13 bases in between. The CDR3 has 12 residues. The CDR3 region has the DNA TGTGCCAGCGCCCTGGGGGGGAATGGCTACACCTTC. Amino acids: CASALGGNGYTF.

By share, this clonotype counts as medium-sized. The rearrangement joins TRBV5-4 to TRBJ2-3; tentatively, D is TRBD2 (6 bases). Germline V gene data show CDR1 as SGHNT and CDR2 as YYREEE (reference sequence). The CDR3 spans 13 residues. V lost 3 bases, J lost 4 bases, and 9 bases lay in between. The CDR3 DNA is TGTGCCAGCAGCTACGGGGGTCCAGATACGCAGTATTTT. It codes for CASSYGGPDTQYF.

By frequency in the sample, this clonotype is medium-sized. This chain links TRBV6-5 with TRBJ1-3; D call uncertain. The CDR3 runs 14 residues. CDR1 is MNHEY and CDR2 is SVGAGI in the germline V gene. V shed 7 bases and J shed 0 bases, with 10 bases lying between them. Here the CDR3 DNA reads TGTGCCAGCACCGGTCCGAGCTCTGGAAACACCATATATTTT. Amino acids: CASTGPSSGNTIYF.

The chain combines TRBV28 with TRBJ2-5; TRBD2 agrees at 8 bases. The germline gives CDR1 MDHEN, CDR2 SYDVKM. V shed 0 bases, J shed 0 bases, and the junction held 3 bases outside the gene matches. This CDR3 contains 16 residues. CDR3 in DNA: TGTGCCAGCAGTTTATGGACAGCGGGGGACCAAGAGACCCAGTACTTC. It yields the protein CASSLWTAGDQETQYF.

V and J are TRBV7-9 and TRBJ1-6; 7 bases line up with TRBD1. The CDR3 is made up of 16 amino acids. With 5 bases clipped from V and 8 bases from J, the junction kept 12 bases outside the gene matches. Germline V lookup: CDR1 SEHNR, CDR2 FQNEAQ (reference sequence). The CDR3 sequence is CASSGDRALRDSPLHF. The CDR3 DNA reads as TGTGCCAGCAGCGGAGACAGGGCTTTGAGGGATTCACCCCTCCACTTT.

The chain is built from TRBV19 and TRBJ2-2, with D perhaps TRBD2 (6 bases). Per the germline V gene, CDR1 is LNHDA and CDR2 is SQIVND (reference sequence). The V gene lost 5 bases and the J gene lost 1 base, with 8 bases spanning the gap. CDR3 length equals 14 residues. The CDR3 reads CASSAGLNTGELFF. As DNA, the CDR3 is TGTGCCAGTAGTGCGGGACTGAACACCGGGGAGCTGTTTTTT.

This clonotype is judged large. The CDR3 coding sequence is TGTGCCTGGACCCACCAAAAGGGCTTGAACACTGAAGCTTTCTTT. Translating it yields CAWTHQKGLNTEAFF. The chain joins TRBV30 to TRBJ1-1; D uncertain. Germline V gene lookup returns CDR1 GTSNPN and CDR2 SVGIG (reference sequence). The V end was cut by 4 bases, the J end by 0 bases, with 15 bases between. The CDR3 consists of 15 residues.

The chain recombines TRBV5-1 with TRBJ1-6, with 8 bases matching TRBD1. Germline V gene data show CDR1 as SGHRS and CDR2 as YFSETQ. The CDR3 has 15 amino acids. The V segment lost 0 bases and the J segment 6 bases; nucleotides outside the gene matches: 2. The CDR3 coding sequence is TGCGCCAGCAGCTTGGGGGACAGGACTAATTCACCCCTCCACTTT. It specifies CASSLGDRTNSPLHF.

The chain employs TRBV19 and TRBJ2-1, with 12 bases lining up with TRBD2. Germline CDR1 LNHDA, CDR2 SQIVND (reference sequence). The CDR3 loop spans 15 amino acids. J was trimmed by 9 bases and V by 5 bases; bases with no gene match: 8. Written as DNA, the CDR3 is TGTGCCAGTAGTGCCGGGACTAGCGGGCTGATTGAGCAGTTCTTC. It specifies CASSAGTSGLIEQFF.

The CDR3 is CASSQPGPSSGNTIYF. The CDR3 bases are TGTGCCAGCAGCCAACCAGGGCCGAGTTCTGGAAACACCATATATTTT. The chain is built from TRBV5-5 and TRBJ1-3; D perhaps matches TRBD1 (5 bases). The CDR3 totals 16 residues. V was clipped by 4 bases and J by 1 base, with 15 bases between them. CDR1 and CDR2 (germline): SGHKS, YYEKEE (reference sequence).

Judged by abundance, this clonotype is large. The V call is TRBV6-5, the J call TRBJ2-7; D call uncertain. Germline V gene lookup returns CDR1 MNHEY and CDR2 SVGAGI. The CDR3 spans 13 residues. Trimming removed 0 bases at V and 5 bases at J, with 8 bases between. Written as DNA, the CDR3 is TGTGCCAGCAGTTACTCCCCGGTGGACGAGCAGTACTTC. This sequence encodes CASSYSPVDEQYF.

The chain uses TRBV12-3 or TRBV12-4 and TRBJ1-3; D remains ambiguous. This CDR3 has 15 amino acids. V lost 3 bases to trimming and J lost 0 bases, with 9 bases between them. The CDR3 spells CASSFGGVSGNTIYF. CDR3 DNA sequence: TGTGCCAGCAGTTTTGGTGGGGTCTCTGGAAACACCATATATTTT.

By sample share, this clonotype is medium-sized. The CDR3 sequence: CSAWSLMNTEAFF. For the CDR3, the DNA is TGCAGCGCCTGGTCCCTCATGAACACTGAAGCTTTCTTT. V is TRBV29-1 and J is TRBJ1-1; D gene uncertain. V lost 7 bases, J lost 0 bases, and 12 bases lay in between. There are 13 residues in the CDR3. Germline values: CDR1 SQVTM, CDR2 ANQGSEA.

This clonotype is large (0.1 to 1%) within its sample. The CDR3 region has the DNA TGTGCCTGGAGTGTCACAGGGAACACCGGGGAGCTGTTTTTT. Encoded protein: CAWSVTGNTGELFF. The J gene is TRBJ2-2, the V gene TRBV30, with a possible D match to TRBD1 (5 bases). V lost 0 bases to trimming and J lost 1 base, with 6 bases between them. The CDR3 consists of 14 residues. Germline CDR1 reads GTSNPN; CDR2 reads SVGIG (reference sequence).

This clonotype was seen a few times. The gene calls are TRBV18 and TRBJ1-2; 7 bases agree with TRBD1. V lost 2 bases and J lost 5; bases outside the gene matches: 8. The germline V gene encodes CDR1 KGHSH and CDR2 LQKENI. This CDR3 region has 15 residues. CDR3 in DNA: TGTGCCAGCTCACCAGGAGGGGCCAGGGGGTATGGCTACACCTTC. Protein: CASSPGGARGYGYTF. Filled out from reference TRBV18 and TRBJ1-2, the complete variable domain reads NAGVMQNPRHLVRRRGQEARLRCSPMKGHSHVYWYRQLPEEGLKFMVYLQKENIIDESGMPKERFSAEFPKEGPSILRIQQVVRGDSAAYFCASSPGGARGYGYTFGSGTRLTVV.

This clonotype is medium-sized (0.01 to 0.1%) by share. The J gene is TRBJ1-2, the V gene TRBV15; D unresolved. Germline assignment: CDR1 LNHNV and CDR2 YYDKDF (reference sequence). CDR3 length: 12 residues. V dropped 5 bases and J dropped 8 bases, with 12 bases sitting between them. The CDR3 DNA reads as TGTGCCACCAGCGGCACAGCCGAGGGCTACACCTTC. It is translated as CATSGTAEGYTF.

By share, this clonotype ranks as medium-sized. DNA of the CDR3: TGTGCCAGCAGCCCCGGACTAGCGGGAGGATACGAGCAGTACTTC. It translates to CASSPGLAGGYEQYF. The chain joins TRBV5-6 to TRBJ2-7; 14 nucleotides line up with TRBD2. Germline V gene lookup returns CDR1 SGHDT and CDR2 YYEEEE. The CDR3 is made up of 15 amino acids. The trim removed 4 bases at V and 4 bases at J, leaving 4 bases unmatched.

This clonotype is medium-sized within its sample. This rearrangement joins TRBV6-2 or TRBV6-3 to TRBJ2-5, with 8 bases matching TRBD2. The CDR3 loop spans 14 amino acids. CDR1 and CDR2 (germline): MNHEY, SVGEGT. Trimming at V came to 2 bases and at J to 4 bases, leaving 3 bases not matched to a gene. CDR3 DNA: TGTGCCAGCAGTTACAGCGGGAGTCGAGAGACCCAGTACTTC. This translates into CASSYSGSRETQYF.

This clonotype is medium-sized by share. This rearrangement joins TRBV5-6 to TRBJ2-4; perhaps TRBD2 as D (5 bases). The V and J ends lost 0 bases and 1 base respectively, with 11 bases between them. The germline CDR1 and CDR2 sequences are SGHDT and YYEEEE. The CDR3 covers 16 residues. CDR3 sequence reads: CASSLAVERAKNIQYF. In DNA, the CDR3 is TGTGCCAGCAGCTTGGCTGTCGAGCGGGCCAAAAACATTCAGTACTTC.

This clonotype rates as medium-sized. This chain connects TRBV18 to TRBJ2-2; D is possibly TRBD2 (7 bases). This CDR3 is 21 amino acids long. CDR1 and CDR2 from the germline V gene are KGHSH and LQKENI. V lost 4 bases to trimming and J lost 1 base, with 28 bases between them. The CDR3 nucleotides read TGTGCCAGCTCACTGCGTAAGCGAAGGGGGGGTCGACGAGGGAACACCGGGGAGCTGTTTTTT. It codes for CASSLRKRRGGRRGNTGELFF.

The rearrangement uses TRBV20-1 and TRBJ2-4; possibly TRBD1 for D (7 bases). This CDR3 has 16 residues. V gave up 0 bases and J gave up 0 bases, with 12 bases separating them. CDR1 and CDR2 (germline): DFQATT, SNEGSKA (reference sequence). CDR3: CSARETGTLAKNIQYF. The CDR3 DNA reads TGCAGTGCTAGAGAGACAGGGACTTTAGCCAAAAACATTCAGTACTTC.